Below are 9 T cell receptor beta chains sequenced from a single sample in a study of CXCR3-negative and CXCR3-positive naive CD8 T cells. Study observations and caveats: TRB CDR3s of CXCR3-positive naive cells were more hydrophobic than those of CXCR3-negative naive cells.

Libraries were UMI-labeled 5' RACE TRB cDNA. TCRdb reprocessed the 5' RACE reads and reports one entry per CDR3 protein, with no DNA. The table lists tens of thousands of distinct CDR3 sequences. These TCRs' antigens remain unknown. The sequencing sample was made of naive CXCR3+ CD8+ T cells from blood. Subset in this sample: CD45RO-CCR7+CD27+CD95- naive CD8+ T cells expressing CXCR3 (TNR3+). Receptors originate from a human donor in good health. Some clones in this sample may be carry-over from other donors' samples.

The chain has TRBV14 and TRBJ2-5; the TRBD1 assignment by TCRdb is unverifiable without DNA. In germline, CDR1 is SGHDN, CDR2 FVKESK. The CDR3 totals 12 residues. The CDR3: CASSLPGTAQYF.

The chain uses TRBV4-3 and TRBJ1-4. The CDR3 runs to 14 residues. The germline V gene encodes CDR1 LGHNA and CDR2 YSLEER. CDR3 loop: CASSQQGPGEKLFF.

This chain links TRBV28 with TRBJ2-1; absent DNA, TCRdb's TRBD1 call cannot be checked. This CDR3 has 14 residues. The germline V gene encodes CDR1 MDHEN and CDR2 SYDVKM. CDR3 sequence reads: CASSRRDLYNEQFF.

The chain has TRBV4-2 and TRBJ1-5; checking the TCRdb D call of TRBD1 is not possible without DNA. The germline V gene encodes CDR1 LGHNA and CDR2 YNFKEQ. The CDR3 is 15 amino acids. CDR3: CASSPQRDSNQPQHF.

CDR3 in amino acids: CASSLATGGYGYTF. V and J are TRBV7-8 and TRBJ1-2; TCRdb indicates TRBD1, and absent DNA this call remains unverified. CDR3 size: 14 residues. CDR1 is SGHVS and CDR2 is FQNEAQ in the germline V gene.

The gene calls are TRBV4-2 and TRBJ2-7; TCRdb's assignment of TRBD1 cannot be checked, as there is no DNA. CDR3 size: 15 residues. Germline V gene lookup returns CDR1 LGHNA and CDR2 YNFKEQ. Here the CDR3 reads CASSQEWDRAYEQYF.

This CDR3 reads CSVDGPPGQGMETQYF. V usage is TRBV29-1 and J usage is TRBJ2-5; TCRdb's D call, TRBD1, is unchecked because there is no DNA. The CDR3 sequence is 16 residues long. Germline V lookup: CDR1 SQVTM, CDR2 ANQGSEA. Using reference TRBV29-1 and TRBJ2-5 for the parts outside the CDR3, the full variable domain is SAVISQKPSRDICQRGTSLTIQCQVDSQVTMMFWYRQQPGQSLTLIATANQGSEATYESGFVIDKFPISRPNLTFSTLTVSNMSPEDSSIYLCSVDGPPGQGMETQYFGPGTRLLVL.

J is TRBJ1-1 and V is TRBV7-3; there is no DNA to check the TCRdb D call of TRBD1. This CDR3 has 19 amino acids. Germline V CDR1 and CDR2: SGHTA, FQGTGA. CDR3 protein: CASSLTFMDRDCFVIRAFF. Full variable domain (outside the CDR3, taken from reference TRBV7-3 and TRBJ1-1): GAGVSQTPSNKVTEKGKYVELRCDPISGHTALYWYRQSLGQGPEFLIYFQGTGAADDSGLPNDRFFAVRPEGSVSTLKIQRTERGDSAVYLCASSLTFMDRDCFVIRAFFGQGTRLTVV.

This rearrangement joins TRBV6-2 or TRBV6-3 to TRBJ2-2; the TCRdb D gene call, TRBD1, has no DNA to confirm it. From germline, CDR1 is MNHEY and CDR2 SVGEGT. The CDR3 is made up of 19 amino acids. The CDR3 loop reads CASIELFGRGTSNTGELFF.